Listed below are T cell receptor beta chains from one sample, sequenced in a study of blood T cells in healthy people across ages. TCRdb fed the 5' RACE reads into MiXCR, producing one record per CDR3 protein. The data contain about 780,000 distinct CDR3 sequences, 20% to 30% of them singletons. These data were also filed under a second study, of T cells of mothers and their children.

What was sequenced was blood. The receptors here all came from a boy aged 10-17 years in good health. The CDR3 runs from the conserved cysteine through the conserved F or W. A D gene is named only where the DNA matches it firmly. The size of a clone is reported for some rows only, either as once, few or many, or as a class for expanded clones.

CDR3 protein,CDR3 DNA,D gene,V gene,clone size,J gene
CASSRLAGGRDTQYF,TGTGCCAGCAGCCGACTAGCGGGGGGTAGAGATACGCAGTATTTT,TRBD2,TRBV12-3/TRBV12-4,few,TRBJ2-3
CASSPGLATEQYF,TGTGCCAGCAGCCCGGGACTAGCGACCGAGCAGTACTTC,TRBD2,TRBV7-9,-,TRBJ2-7
CASSLDPGGIGNEQFF,TGTGCCAGCAGCTTAGATCCGGGAGGGATCGGCAATGAGCAGTTCTTC,TRBD2,TRBV7-3,few,TRBJ2-1
CSVVEGVNYGYTF,TGCAGCGTGGTAGAAGGGGTCAACTATGGCTACACCTTC,-,TRBV29-1,few,TRBJ1-2
CASSLLAGTSNSGNTIYF,TGCGCCAGCAGCTTGTTAGCCGGGACCTCCAACTCTGGAAACACCATATATTTT,-,TRBV5-1,once,TRBJ1-3
CASTSLGYNEQFF,TGTGCCAGCACCTCCCTGGGGTACAATGAGCAGTTCTTC,-,TRBV2,few,TRBJ2-1
CASSLTVLSSYNEQFF,TGTGCCAGCAGTTTAACAGTCCTTAGCTCCTACAATGAGCAGTTCTTC,-,TRBV27,-,TRBJ2-1
CASSRQGLPNEKLFF,TGTGCCAGCAGTCGTCAGGGGTTGCCTAATGAAAAACTGTTTTTT,-,TRBV7-9,few,TRBJ1-4
CASSPTGTGEKLFF,TGTGCCAGCAGCCCGACAGGGACGGGAGAAAAACTGTTTTTT,TRBD1,TRBV3-1,-,TRBJ1-4
CASSLDGQDQETQYF,TGCGCCAGCAGCTTGGATGGACAGGACCAAGAGACCCAGTACTTC,TRBD1,TRBV5-1,-,TRBJ2-5
CASSSDRGSPLHF,TGTGCCAGCAGTTCAGACAGGGGATCACCCCTCCACTTT,TRBD1,TRBV12-3/TRBV12-4,-,TRBJ1-6
CASSQRGGVDSGANVLTF,TGCGCCAGCAGCCAACGAGGGGGGGTGGACTCTGGGGCCAACGTCCTGACTTTC,-,TRBV4-1,-,TRBJ2-6
CASSLARGTGGHEQFF,TGCGCCAGCAGCTTGGCCCGGGGGACAGGGGGCCATGAGCAGTTCTTC,TRBD1,TRBV5-1,-,TRBJ2-1
CASSELMGFSGYTF,TGTGCCAGCAGTGAACTAATGGGGTTCTCTGGCTACACCTTC,-,TRBV6-1,few,TRBJ1-2
CASSLPGDGYTF,TGCGCCAGCAGCTTACCGGGCGATGGCTACACCTTC,-,TRBV5-1,-,TRBJ1-2
CASSQTQGRRVGGMKGTEAFF,TGTGCCAGCAGCCAAACACAGGGGAGGCGTGTGGGGGGGATGAAGGGAACTGAAGCTTTCTTT,TRBD1,TRBV3-1,-,TRBJ1-1
CASSGDSNRKGYTF,TGTGCCAGCAGTGGGGACAGCAATAGGAAAGGCTACACCTTC,TRBD1,TRBV12-3/TRBV12-4,-,TRBJ1-2
CASSLGQTYYGYTF,TGCGCCAGCAGCCTAGGACAGACCTACTATGGCTACACCTTC,-,TRBV5-1,-,TRBJ1-2
CAISAGLAGFQETQYF,TGTGCCATCAGTGCTGGACTAGCGGGGTTCCAAGAGACCCAGTACTTC,TRBD2,TRBV10-3,few,TRBJ2-5
CASSPYPTTPSGNTIYF,TGTGCCAGCAGTCCCTATCCAACTACTCCCTCTGGAAACACCATATATTTT,-,TRBV6-6,-,TRBJ1-3
CASSGTGTSNSPLHF,TGTGCCAGCAGCGGTACCGGGACTTCGAATTCACCCCTCCACTTT,-,TRBV9,few,TRBJ1-6
CASSLVLAGGSYNEQFF,TGTGCCAGCAGCTTAGTCCTAGCGGGGGGGTCCTACAATGAGCAGTTCTTC,TRBD2,TRBV5-1,-,TRBJ2-1
CASSDGQGNYGYTF,TGTGCCAGCAGTGACGGACAGGGCAACTATGGCTACACCTTC,TRBD1,TRBV12-3/TRBV12-4,few,TRBJ1-2
CATQRTGGKTQYF,TGTGCCACCCAACGTACTGGGGGGAAGACCCAGTACTTC,-,TRBV24-1,-,TRBJ2-5
CASSSSSQETQYF,TGTGCCAGCAGCTCCTCAAGCCAAGAGACCCAGTACTTC,-,TRBV9,many,TRBJ2-5
CASRRQGWTGELFF,TGTGCCAGCAGGAGACAGGGTTGGACCGGGGAGCTGTTTTTT,TRBD1,TRBV6-1,-,TRBJ2-2
CASSLSSQSYYGYTF,TGTGCCAGCAGCTTATCTTCACAGAGCTACTATGGCTACACCTTC,-,TRBV7-9,-,TRBJ1-2
CASSPQGNQNIQYF,TGCGCCAGCAGCCCCCAGGGAAACCAAAACATTCAGTACTTC,-,TRBV5-1,few,TRBJ2-4
CATRDRGPRTGELFF,TGTGCCACGAGAGACAGGGGACCGAGGACCGGGGAGCTGTTTTTT,TRBD1,TRBV27,-,TRBJ2-2